This TCR beta chain originates from a study of OX40 agonist ivuxolimab in advanced cancers. Study as a whole: Clinicians treated patients with ivuxolimab, an agonistic anti-OX40 (CD134) antibody.

Study-wide findings and caveats: More expanded clones were seen, on average, in CD8+ T cells than in CD4+. The study did not work out the antigen specificity of the expanded peripheral T cells.

Remarks on this clone: Its antigen is not identified.

V was pared by 3 bases and J by 3 bases, with 12 bases between. The V gene's germline CDR1 is LNHDA and CDR2 SQIVND (reference sequence). This CDR3 has 14 amino acids. Autoimmune disease history or systemic immunosuppression led to patient exclusion. Generated by immunoSEQ multiplex PCR, the TCRdb table keeps only in-frame clones and is missing some. This sample has about 81,000 clones; roughly 91% occur once, and the top ten carry 13% to 15%. Here the sequenced sample was CD4+ or CD8+ T cells sorted from blood, taken in a trial of the OX40 agonist ivuxolimab. The source is an adult with an advanced solid tumor such as melanoma, head and neck, liver or kidney cancer. This sequence joins TRBV19 and TRBJ2-7; D may be TRBD2 (6 bases). The CDR3 region has the DNA TGTGCCAGTAGTATCGGAGGGTCCCTCTACGAGCAGTACTTC. It specifies CASSIGGSLYEQYF.